What follows describes a single T cell receptor (beta chain). The antigen remains undetermined. Patients were excluded for uncontrolled infection, other autoimmune disease, pregnancy or lactation. The sample is drawn from a study of T cells in Graves' hyperthyroidism and ophthalmopathy. For the study at large: Peripheral blood specimens were obtained at initial diagnosis, prior to any treatment. Notes on the study in general: Most clonotypes expanded in thyroid above 0.001 were likewise present in blood. A model of 13 V-J features distinguished ophthalmopathy from stable hyperthyroidism.

Using RNA transcripts as the source, TCR beta CDR3 regions were amplified. An initial round of RT-PCR targeting the TCR CDR3 relied on the HTBI primer set. In TCRdb, the multiplex PCR reads were re-called with MiXCR into one record per CDR3 protein. The profile shows about 290,000 distinct CDR3 sequences, roughly a fifth of them singletons. V lost 3 bases to trimming and J lost 1 base, with 13 bases between them. Looked up from germline, CDR1 is SNHLY and CDR2 is FYNNEI. CDR3 length equals 16 residues. The chain recombines TRBV2 with TRBJ2-1, with D perhaps given as TRBD1 or TRBD2 (5 bases each). Source material: blood. The sequence was obtained from a man aged 45-65 years with Graves' ophthalmopathy. In DNA, the CDR3 is TGTGCCAGCAGTGACTTAGTGGGACGTTCCTACAATGAGCAGTTCTTC. Residues: CASSDLVGRSYNEQFF. Drawing the rest from reference TRBV2 and TRBJ2-1, the complete variable domain is EPEVTQTPSHQVTQMGQEVILRCVPISNHLYFYWYRQILGQKVEFLVSFYNNEISEKSEIFDDQFSVERPDGSNFTLKIRSTKLEDSAMYFCASSDLVGRSYNEQFFGPGTRLTVL.